The present T cell receptor beta chain was sequenced within a study of blood T cells in healthy people across ages. Findings of the study overall: Measured against age, TCR beta diversity per million T cells decreased in a roughly linear manner. More naive CD4+ cells and higher diversity were found in long-lived than in aged donors.

Every donor gave approximately 10 milliliters of peripheral blood. Germline V lookup: CDR1 LNHDA, CDR2 SQIVND (reference sequence). The junction had 9 bases not matched to a gene; V was cut back by 3 bases and J by 6 bases. This CDR3 is built from 15 residues. A second PCR, run for roughly 7 to 12 cycles, used a sample-barcoded 5' primer plus a J-beta primer mix. Sequencing yielded, for each sample, at least 2.5 million paired-end reads carrying CDR3. TCRdb processed the 5' RACE reads anew with MiXCR; each CDR3 protein has one entry. This table has approximately 1.5 million distinct CDR3 sequences, about 45% appearing once. Details on this clonotype: Its specificity is not known.

The TCR originated in a woman between 18 and 29 years old in good health. Specimen: blood. The chain couples TRBV19 to TRBJ1-2; 8 nucleotides agree with TRBD1. CDR3 coding DNA: TGTGCCAGTAGTATCGGGGACAGGAGCTCCCATGGCTACACCTTC. Amino acid sequence: CASSIGDRSSHGYTF.